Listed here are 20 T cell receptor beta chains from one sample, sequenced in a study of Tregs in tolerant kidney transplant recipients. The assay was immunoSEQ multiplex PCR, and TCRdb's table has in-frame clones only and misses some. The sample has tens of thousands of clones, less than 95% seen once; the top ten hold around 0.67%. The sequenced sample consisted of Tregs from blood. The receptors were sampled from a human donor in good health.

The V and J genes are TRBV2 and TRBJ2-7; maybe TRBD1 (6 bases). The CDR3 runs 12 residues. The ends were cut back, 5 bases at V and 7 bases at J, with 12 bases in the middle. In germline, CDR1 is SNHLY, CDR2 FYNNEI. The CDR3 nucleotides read TGTGCCAGCAGTATTATTAGGGGGGAGCAGTACTTC. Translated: CASSIIRGEQYF.

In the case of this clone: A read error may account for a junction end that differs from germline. CDR3 in DNA: TGTGCCAGCTCACCACGTCAGGGCCAGGGGAGTTATAGCAATCAGTCCCAGCATTTT. It encodes CASSPRQGQGSYSNQSQHF. The gene calls are TRBV18 and TRBJ1-5; TRBD1 might be the D (6 bases). Germline assignment: CDR1 KGHSH and CDR2 LQKENI. The CDR3 is made up of 19 amino acids.

CDR3 protein: CASSLWATEAFF. The CDR3 coding sequence is TGTGCCAGCAGCTTGTGGGCCACTGAAGCTTTCTTT. V and J are TRBV7-8 and TRBJ1-1; no reliable D call. There are 12 residues in the CDR3. Germline CDR1 reads SGHVS; CDR2 reads FQNEAQ. Between the trimmed V and J ends, which lost 3 bases and 4 bases, there was a span of 6 bases.

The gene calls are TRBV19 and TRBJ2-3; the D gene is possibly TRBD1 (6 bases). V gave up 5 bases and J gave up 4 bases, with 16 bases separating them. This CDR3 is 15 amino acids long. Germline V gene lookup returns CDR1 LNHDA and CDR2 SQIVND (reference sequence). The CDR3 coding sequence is TGTGCCAGTAGTTTTTCAGGGGCCAGGGCAGATACGCAGTATTTT. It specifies CASSFSGARADTQYF.

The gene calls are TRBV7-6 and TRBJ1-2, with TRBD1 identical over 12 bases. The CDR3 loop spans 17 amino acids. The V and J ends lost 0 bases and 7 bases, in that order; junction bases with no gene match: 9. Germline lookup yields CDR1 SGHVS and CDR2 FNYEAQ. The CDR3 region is CASSLATMGQGAGGYTF. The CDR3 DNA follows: TGTGCCAGCAGCTTAGCTACGATGGGACAGGGGGCAGGTGGCTACACCTTC. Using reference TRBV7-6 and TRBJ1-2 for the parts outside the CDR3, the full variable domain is GAGVSQSPRYKVTKRGQDVALRCDPISGHVSLYWYRQALGQGPEFLTYFNYEAQQDKSGLPNDRFSAERPEGSISTLTIQRTEQRDSAMYRCASSLATMGQGAGGYTFGSGTRLTVV.

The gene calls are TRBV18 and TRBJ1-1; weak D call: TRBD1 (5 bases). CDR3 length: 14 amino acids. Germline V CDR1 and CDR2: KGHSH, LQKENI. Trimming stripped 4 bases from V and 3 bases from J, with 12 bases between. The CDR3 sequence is CASSRIRGDTEAFF. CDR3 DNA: TGTGCCAGCTCACGGATTCGAGGGGACACTGAAGCTTTCTTT.

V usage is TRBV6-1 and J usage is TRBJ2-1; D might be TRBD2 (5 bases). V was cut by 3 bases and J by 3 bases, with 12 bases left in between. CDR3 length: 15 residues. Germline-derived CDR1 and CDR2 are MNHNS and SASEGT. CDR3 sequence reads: CASSEWERDYNEQFF. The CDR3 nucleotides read TGTGCCAGCAGTGAGTGGGAGAGAGACTACAATGAGCAGTTCTTC.

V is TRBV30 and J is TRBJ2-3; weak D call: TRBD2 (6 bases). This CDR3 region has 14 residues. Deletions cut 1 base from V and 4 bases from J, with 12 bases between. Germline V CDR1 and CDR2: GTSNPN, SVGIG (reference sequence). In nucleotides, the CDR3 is TGTGCCTGGAGTGATGGGGGGAGCGCAGATACGCAGTATTTT. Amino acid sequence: CAWSDGGSADTQYF.

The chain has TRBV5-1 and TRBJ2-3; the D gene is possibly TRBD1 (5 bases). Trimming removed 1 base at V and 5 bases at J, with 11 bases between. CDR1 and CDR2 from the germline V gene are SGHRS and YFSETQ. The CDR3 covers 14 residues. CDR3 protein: CASSLLGRGDTQYF. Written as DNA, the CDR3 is TGCGCCAGCAGCTTGCTAGGTAGGGGAGATACGCAGTATTTT.

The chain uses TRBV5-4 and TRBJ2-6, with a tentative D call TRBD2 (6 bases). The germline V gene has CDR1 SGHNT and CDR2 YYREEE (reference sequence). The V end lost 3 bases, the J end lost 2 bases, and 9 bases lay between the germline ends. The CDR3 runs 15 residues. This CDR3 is CASSWAGPGANVLTF. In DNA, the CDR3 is TGTGCCAGCAGCTGGGCGGGGCCTGGGGCCAACGTCCTGACTTTC.

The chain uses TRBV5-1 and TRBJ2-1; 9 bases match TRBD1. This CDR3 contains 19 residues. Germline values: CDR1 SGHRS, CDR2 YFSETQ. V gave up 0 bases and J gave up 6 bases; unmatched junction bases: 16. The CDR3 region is CASSLALHGDRERGNEQFF. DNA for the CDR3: TGCGCCAGCAGCTTGGCCCTCCATGGGGACAGGGAGAGAGGCAATGAGCAGTTCTTC. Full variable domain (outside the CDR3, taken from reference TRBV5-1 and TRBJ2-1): KAGVTQTPRYLIKTRGQQVTLSCSPISGHRSVSWYQQTPGQGLQFLFEYFSETQRNKGNFPGRFSGRQFSNSRSEMNVSTLELGDSALYLCASSLALHGDRERGNEQFFGPGTRLTVL.

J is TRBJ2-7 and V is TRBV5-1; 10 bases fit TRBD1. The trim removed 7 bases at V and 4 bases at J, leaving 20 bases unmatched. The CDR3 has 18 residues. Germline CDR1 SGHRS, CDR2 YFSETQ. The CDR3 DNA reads TGCGCCAGCCACCCGCTTGGGGCCGGGACAGGGGACAAGTACGAGCAGTACTTC. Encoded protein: CASHPLGAGTGDKYEQYF.

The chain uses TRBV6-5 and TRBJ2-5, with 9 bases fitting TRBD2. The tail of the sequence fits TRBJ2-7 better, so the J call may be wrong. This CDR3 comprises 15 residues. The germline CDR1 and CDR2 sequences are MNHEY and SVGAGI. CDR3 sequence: CASSYSVAGAYEQYF. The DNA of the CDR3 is TGTGCCAGCAGTTACTCAGTAGCGGGAGCTTACGAGCAGTACTTC.

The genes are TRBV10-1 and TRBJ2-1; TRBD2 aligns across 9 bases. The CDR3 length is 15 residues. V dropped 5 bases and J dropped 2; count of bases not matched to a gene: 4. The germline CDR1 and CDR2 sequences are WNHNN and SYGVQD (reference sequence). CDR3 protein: CASSSAGGPYNEQFF. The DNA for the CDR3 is TGCGCCAGCAGTTCCGCGGGAGGGCCCTACAATGAGCAGTTCTTC.

The CDR3 DNA reads TGCGCCAGTGGACAGACCTCCTACGAGCAGTACTTC. Translated, it gives CASGQTSYEQYF. This sequence joins TRBV5-1 and TRBJ2-7; D perhaps matches TRBD1 (6 bases). V dropped 8 bases and J dropped 0 bases, with 9 bases sitting between them. The CDR3 runs to 12 residues. Germline V gives CDR1 SGHRS, CDR2 YFSETQ.

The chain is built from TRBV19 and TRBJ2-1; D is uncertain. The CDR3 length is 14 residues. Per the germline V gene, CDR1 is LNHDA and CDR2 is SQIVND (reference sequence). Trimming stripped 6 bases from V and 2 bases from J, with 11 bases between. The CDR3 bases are TGTGCCAGTAGGATTCGGGTGACCTACAATGAGCAGTTCTTC. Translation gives CASRIRVTYNEQFF.

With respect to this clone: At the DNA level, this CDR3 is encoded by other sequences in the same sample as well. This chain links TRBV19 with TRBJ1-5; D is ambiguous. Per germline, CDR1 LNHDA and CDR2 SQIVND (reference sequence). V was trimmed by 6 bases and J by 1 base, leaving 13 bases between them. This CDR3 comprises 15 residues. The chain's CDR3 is CASSPPVLSNQPQHF. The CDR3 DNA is TGTGCCAGTAGCCCTCCCGTATTGAGCAATCAGCCCCAGCATTTT.

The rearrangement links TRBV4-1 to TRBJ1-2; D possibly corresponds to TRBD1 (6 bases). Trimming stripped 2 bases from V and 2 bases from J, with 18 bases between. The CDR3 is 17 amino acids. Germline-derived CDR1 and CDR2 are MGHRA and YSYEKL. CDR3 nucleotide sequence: TGCGCCAGCAGCCAATCGAGGCAGGGGAGGTGGAACTATGGCTACACCTTC. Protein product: CASSQSRQGRWNYGYTF.

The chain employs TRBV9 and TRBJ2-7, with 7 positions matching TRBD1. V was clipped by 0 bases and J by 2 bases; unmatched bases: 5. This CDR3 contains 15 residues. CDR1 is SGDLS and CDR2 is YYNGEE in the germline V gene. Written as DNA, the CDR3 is TGTGCCAGCAGCGTAGCTACAGGGGCTGCCTACGAGCAGTACTTC. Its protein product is CASSVATGAAYEQYF.

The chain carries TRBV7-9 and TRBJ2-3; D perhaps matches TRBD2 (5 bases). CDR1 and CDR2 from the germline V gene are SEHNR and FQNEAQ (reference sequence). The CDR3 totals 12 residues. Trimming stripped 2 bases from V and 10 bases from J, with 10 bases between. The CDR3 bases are TGTGCCAGCAGCTTAACACTAGTGGCGCAGTATTTT. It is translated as CASSLTLVAQYF.